The rows below give T cell receptor beta chains drawn from one sample of a study of human T cells and chemical hapten exposure. One entry per CDR3 protein, called by TCRdb with MiXCR from the RACE reads. The sample carries 280,000 or so distinct CDR3 sequences, roughly 7.4% recorded once. The source material was whole blood, sampled in connection with sensitization to the hapten diphenylcyclopropenone (DPC). The receptor set was obtained from a man aged 18 to 29 with alopecia areata. Some clones in this sample may be carry-over from other donors' samples. Both conserved end residues are part of each CDR3. A D gene is named only where the DNA matches it firmly. Not all rows give a size; the values are once, few, many and, for expanded clones, a class.

len,d_gene,v_gene,j_gene,abundance,CDR3aa,CDR3nt
15,TRBD1,TRBV6-6,TRBJ2-3,few,CASSPGTGGTDTQYF,TGTGCCAGCAGCCCCGGGACAGGGGGAACAGATACGCAGTATTTT
15,TRBD1,TRBV12-3/TRBV12-4,TRBJ2-1,.,CASSLGQGAQNEQFF,TGTGCCAGCAGTTTGGGACAGGGGGCGCAAAATGAGCAGTTCTTC
13,.,TRBV10-3,TRBJ2-5,.,CATKGQSQETQYF,TGTGCCACCAAAGGCCAGAGTCAAGAGACCCAGTACTTC
14,.,TRBV9,TRBJ2-3,few,CASSVGTNPDTQYF,TGTGCCAGCAGCGTAGGGACAAATCCAGATACGCAGTATTTT
12,.,TRBV5-6,TRBJ1-5,few,CASSLPDQPQHF,TGTGCCAGCAGCTTGCCCGATCAGCCCCAGCATTTT
14,.,TRBV6-5,TRBJ2-7,.,CASKTGYLSYEQYF,TGTGCCAGCAAAACGGGCTATCTCTCCTACGAGCAGTACTTC
13,.,TRBV20-1,TRBJ1-2,.,CSARSGEDYGYTF,TGCAGTGCTAGATCAGGGGAGGACTATGGCTACACCTTC
14,TRBD1,TRBV29-1,TRBJ2-3,.,CSAVDRGNQGTQYF,TGCAGCGCGGTTGACAGGGGGAATCAGGGTACGCAGTATTTT
16,TRBD1,TRBV6-1,TRBJ2-5,few,CASSPLGQGAEETQYF,TGTGCCAGCAGTCCACTTGGACAGGGGGCGGAGGAGACCCAGTACTTC
16,TRBD2,TRBV11-2,TRBJ2-7,many,CASSSLDRTSEYEQYF,TGTGCCAGCAGCTCCCTTGACAGGACTAGCGAGTACGAGCAGTACTTC
15,TRBD1,TRBV28,TRBJ2-7,few,CASGGTGTVRYEQYF,TGTGCCAGCGGCGGAACCGGGACAGTACGATACGAGCAGTACTTC
16,.,TRBV21-1,TRBJ2-2,few,CASKPGQGNHTGELFF,TGTGCCAGCAAACCGGGACAGGGTAACCACACCGGGGAGCTGTTTTTT
14,TRBD1,TRBV18,TRBJ1-2,few,CASSPDRALDGYTF,TGTGCCAGCTCACCAGACAGGGCCCTCGATGGCTACACCTTC
15,.,TRBV4-3,TRBJ2-7,once,CASSQDMAAAYEQYF,TGCGCCAGCAGCCAAGATATGGCAGCTGCCTACGAGCAGTACTTC
15,.,TRBV9,TRBJ2-3,many,CASTPMGGRSDTQYF,TGTGCCAGCACGCCGATGGGGGGCCGTTCAGATACGCAGTATTTT
16,TRBD1,TRBV7-4,TRBJ1-5,.,CASSLRDSGVNQPQHF,TGTGCCAGCAGCCTTAGGGACAGCGGAGTCAATCAGCCCCAGCATTTT
16,.,TRBV12-3/TRBV12-4,TRBJ1-2,few,CASSPNRDPTNYGYTF,TGTGCCAGCAGCCCGAACCGGGACCCCACTAACTATGGCTACACCTTC
14,.,TRBV19,TRBJ1-2,many,CASSIVPGNYGYTF,TGTGCCAGTAGTATAGTACCAGGGAACTATGGCTACACCTTC
15,.,TRBV24-1,TRBJ2-4,many,CATSDGRVAKNIQYF,TGTGCCACCAGTGATGGAAGGGTAGCCAAAAACATTCAGTACTTC
14,.,TRBV16,TRBJ2-1,few,CASSPGDGYNEQFF,TGTGCCAGCAGCCCTGGGGACGGCTACAATGAGCAGTTCTTC
19,TRBD2,TRBV6-5,TRBJ2-2,few,CASSWTGLAGGANTGELFF,TGTGCCAGCAGTTGGACGGGACTAGCGGGGGGCGCTAACACCGGGGAGCTGTTTTTT
14,.,TRBV5-4,TRBJ2-1,few,CASSLFGRIHEQFF,TGTGCCAGCAGCTTGTTTGGGCGGATTCATGAGCAGTTCTTC
18,TRBD2,TRBV9,TRBJ2-6,few,CASSETSGGHSGANVLTF,TGTGCCAGCAGCGAGACTAGCGGGGGGCACTCTGGGGCCAACGTCCTGACTTTC
14,.,TRBV20-1,TRBJ1-5,.,CSASNYREPQPQHF,TGCAGTGCTAGTAATTACAGGGAGCCTCAGCCCCAGCATTTT
13,.,TRBV6-2/TRBV6-3,TRBJ1-2,few,CASSYGSYYGYTF,TGTGCCAGCAGTTACGGGAGTTACTATGGCTACACCTTC
15,TRBD2,TRBV9,TRBJ2-5,.,CASSVSGGAIETQYF,TGTGCCAGCAGCGTCAGCGGGGGGGCCATTGAGACCCAGTACTTC
16,TRBD2,TRBV6-2/TRBV6-3,TRBJ2-1,few,CASSTGAGGPFSEQFF,TGTGCCAGCAGTACGGGAGCGGGGGGCCCCTTTAGTGAGCAGTTCTTC
14,TRBD1,TRBV10-3,TRBJ2-2,.,CAITDRVNTGELFF,TGTGCCATCACCGACAGGGTAAACACCGGGGAGCTGTTTTTT
13,.,TRBV6-2/TRBV6-3,TRBJ1-3,few,CASKDSSGNTIYF,TGTGCCAGCAAGGACAGCTCTGGAAACACCATATATTTT
15,TRBD1,TRBV29-1,TRBJ2-5,few,CSVGPGTGIGETQYF,TGCAGCGTTGGCCCTGGGACAGGGATAGGGGAGACCCAGTACTTC
14,.,TRBV5-1,TRBJ2-2,few,CASSWVGNTGELFF,TGCGCCAGCAGCTGGGTCGGGAACACCGGGGAGCTGTTTTTT
14,TRBD2,TRBV28,TRBJ2-1,.,CASSFLGEGNEQFF,TGTGCCAGCAGTTTTCTAGGGGAGGGCAATGAGCAGTTCTTC
13,.,TRBV27,TRBJ2-5,few,CASSFQGWETQYF,TGTGCCAGCAGTTTCCAGGGGTGGGAGACCCAGTACTTC
15,.,TRBV4-1,TRBJ1-5,few,CASSQDQMGGQPQHF,TGCGCCAGCAGCCAAGACCAGATGGGGGGGCAGCCCCAGCATTTT
15,TRBD2,TRBV6-2/TRBV6-3,TRBJ2-5,.,CASSYSGLVRETQYF,TGTGCCAGCAGTTACTCCGGACTAGTAAGAGAGACCCAGTACTTC
16,.,TRBV7-9,TRBJ1-1,few,CASSRRRGAMNTEAFF,TGTGCCAGCAGCCGCAGACGGGGGGCCATGAACACTGAAGCTTTCTTT
15,.,TRBV7-9,TRBJ1-4,.,CASSLEKALGEKLFF,TGTGCCAGCAGCTTAGAGAAGGCTCTAGGTGAAAAACTGTTTTTT
16,.,TRBV6-1,TRBJ1-6,.,CASSEYREVGNSPLHF,TGTGCCAGCAGTGAATACAGGGAGGTTGGCAATTCACCCCTCCACTTT
15,.,TRBV6-5,TRBJ1-1,many,CASSQGSGGRAGAFF,TGTGCCAGCAGCCAAGGAAGTGGTGGAAGGGCCGGGGCTTTCTTT